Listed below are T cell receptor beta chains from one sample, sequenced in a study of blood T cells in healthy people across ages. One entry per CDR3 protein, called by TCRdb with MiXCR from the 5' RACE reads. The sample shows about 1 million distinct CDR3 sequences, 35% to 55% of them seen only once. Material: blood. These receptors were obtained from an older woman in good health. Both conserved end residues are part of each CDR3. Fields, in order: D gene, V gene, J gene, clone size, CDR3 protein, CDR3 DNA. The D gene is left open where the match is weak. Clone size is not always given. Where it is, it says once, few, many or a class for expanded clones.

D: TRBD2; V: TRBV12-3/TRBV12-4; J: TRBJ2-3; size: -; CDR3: CANTVGRATDTQYF; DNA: TGTGCCAACACGGTCGGGAGGGCCACAGATACGCAGTATTTT
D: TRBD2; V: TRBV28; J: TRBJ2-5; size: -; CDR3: CASSGPFGLAGGTQYF; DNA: TGTGCCAGCAGTGGACCTTTTGGACTAGCGGGCGGTACCCAGTACTTC
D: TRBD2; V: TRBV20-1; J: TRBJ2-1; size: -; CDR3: CSARSGKSSYNEQFF; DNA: TGCAGTGCTAGGAGCGGGAAGAGCTCCTACAATGAGCAGTTCTTC
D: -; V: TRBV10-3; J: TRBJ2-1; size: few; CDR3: CAISSTMAGPQFF; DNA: TGTGCCATCAGTTCCACCATGGCGGGGCCGCAGTTCTTC
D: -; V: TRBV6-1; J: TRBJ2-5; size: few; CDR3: CASSEAWGLGQETQYF; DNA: TGTGCCAGCAGTGAAGCATGGGGTTTAGGGCAAGAGACCCAGTACTTC
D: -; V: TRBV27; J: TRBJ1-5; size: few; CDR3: CASSPGRRNQPQHF; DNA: TGTGCCAGCAGCCCGGGGAGGAGGAATCAGCCCCAGCATTTT
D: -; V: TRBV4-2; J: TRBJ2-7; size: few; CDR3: CASSQARTGTRYEQYF; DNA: TGTGCCAGCAGCCAAGCCCGGACAGGGACTAGATACGAGCAGTACTTC
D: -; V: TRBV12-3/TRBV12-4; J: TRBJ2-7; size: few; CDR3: CASSLKDGPYEQYF; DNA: TGTGCCAGCAGTTTAAAGGACGGGCCCTACGAGCAGTACTTC
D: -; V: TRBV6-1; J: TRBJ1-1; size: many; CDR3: CASKSAGPVNTEAFF; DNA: TGTGCCAGCAAATCGGCAGGCCCGGTTAACACTGAAGCTTTCTTT
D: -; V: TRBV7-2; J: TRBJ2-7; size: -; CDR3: CASSSTEGNEQYF; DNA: TGTGCCAGCAGCTCGACAGAGGGTAACGAGCAGTACTTC
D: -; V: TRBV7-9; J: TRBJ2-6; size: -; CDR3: CASTWLSPRSGANVLTF; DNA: TGTGCCAGCACCTGGTTGAGCCCTAGGTCCGGGGCCAACGTCCTGACTTTC
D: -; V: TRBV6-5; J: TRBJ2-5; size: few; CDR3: CASSYSGKETQYF; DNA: TGTGCCAGCAGTTACTCTGGGAAAGAGACCCAGTACTTC
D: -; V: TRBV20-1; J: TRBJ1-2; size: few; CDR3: CSARDLATVYGYTF; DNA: TGCAGTGCTAGAGATCTAGCGACAGTCTATGGCTACACCTTC
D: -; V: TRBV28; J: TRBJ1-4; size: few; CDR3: CASSLSTVKLFF; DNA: TGTGCCAGCAGTTTGTCCACTGTTAAACTGTTTTTT
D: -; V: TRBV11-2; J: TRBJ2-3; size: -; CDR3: CASSLGASVRETDTQYF; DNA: TGTGCCAGCAGCTTAGGGGCTAGCGTGAGGGAAACAGATACGCAGTATTTT
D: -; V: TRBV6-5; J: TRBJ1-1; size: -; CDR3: CATSPNGENTEAFF; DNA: TGTGCCACCTCTCCCAACGGCGAGAACACTGAAGCTTTCTTT
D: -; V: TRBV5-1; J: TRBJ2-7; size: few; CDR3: CASSLGAGGILYEQYF; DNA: TGCGCCAGCAGCTTGGGTGCAGGAGGGATCCTCTACGAGCAGTACTTC
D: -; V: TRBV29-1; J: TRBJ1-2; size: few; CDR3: CSVDRAGANYGYTF; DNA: TGCAGCGTTGACCGGGCAGGCGCAAACTATGGCTACACCTTC
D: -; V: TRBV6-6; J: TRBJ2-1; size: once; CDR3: CASSYRDGLYNGQFF; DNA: TGTGCCAGCAGTTACCGGGACGGTTTATACAATGGGCAGTTCTTC
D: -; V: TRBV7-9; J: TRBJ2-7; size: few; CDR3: CASSAPGPREKYF; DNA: TGTGCCAGCAGCGCACCGGGACCACGGGAGAAGTACTTC
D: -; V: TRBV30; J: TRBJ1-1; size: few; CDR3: CACSLGGKNTEAFF; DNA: TGTGCCTGTTCCCTCGGGGGGAAAAACACTGAAGCTTTCTTT
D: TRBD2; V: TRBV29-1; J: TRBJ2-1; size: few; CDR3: CSAQNRDYIYEQFF; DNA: TGCAGCGCACAGAACCGGGACTATATCTATGAGCAGTTCTTC
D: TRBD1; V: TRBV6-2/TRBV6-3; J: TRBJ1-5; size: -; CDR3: CASSYTSNRGLNNQPQHF; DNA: TGTGCCAGCAGTTACACTTCAAACAGGGGGCTAAACAATCAGCCCCAGCATTTT
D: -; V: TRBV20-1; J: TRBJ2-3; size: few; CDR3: CSARLGGYTQYF; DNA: TGCAGTGCTAGACTTGGGGGGTATACGCAGTATTTT
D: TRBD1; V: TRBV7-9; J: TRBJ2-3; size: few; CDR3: CASSLPRDRSTDTQYF; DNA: TGTGCCAGCAGTCTCCCCCGGGACAGAAGCACAGATACGCAGTATTTT
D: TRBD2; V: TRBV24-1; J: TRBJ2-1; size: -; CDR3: CATSDLSGSVSEQFF; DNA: TGTGCCACCAGTGATCTAAGCGGGAGTGTGAGTGAGCAGTTCTTC
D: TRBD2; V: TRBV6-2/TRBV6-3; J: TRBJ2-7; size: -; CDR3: CASRPPGLAAPEQYF; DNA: TGTGCCAGCAGGCCCCCGGGACTAGCTGCCCCCGAGCAGTACTTC
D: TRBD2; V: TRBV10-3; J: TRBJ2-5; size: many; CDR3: CAISGGLVEQETQYF; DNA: TGTGCCATCAGTGGGGGACTAGTAGAGCAAGAGACCCAGTACTTC
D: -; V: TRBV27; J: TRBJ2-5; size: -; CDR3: CASSSAGQRETQYF; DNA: TGTGCCAGCAGTAGCGCGGGACAGCGAGAGACCCAGTACTTC
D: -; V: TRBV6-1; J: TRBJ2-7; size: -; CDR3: CASSDRGYTYEQYF; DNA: TGTGCCAGCAGTGACAGGGGCTACACCTACGAGCAGTACTTC
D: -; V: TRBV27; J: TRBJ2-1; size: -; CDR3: CASSSNRVGEQFF; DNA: TGTGCCAGCAGTTCGAACAGGGTGGGGGAGCAGTTCTTC
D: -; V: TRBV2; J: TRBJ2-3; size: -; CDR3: CASSVHRELMNADTQYF; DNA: TGTGCCAGCAGTGTTCACAGGGAACTGATGAATGCAGATACGCAGTATTTT
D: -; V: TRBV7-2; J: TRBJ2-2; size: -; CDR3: CASSSQGPPNTGELFF; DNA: TGTGCCAGCAGCTCACAGGGACCGCCGAACACCGGGGAGCTGTTTTTT
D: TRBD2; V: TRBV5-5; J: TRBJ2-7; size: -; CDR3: CASSYRTSGRNEQYF; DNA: TGTGCCAGCAGCTACAGGACTAGCGGGAGAAACGAGCAGTACTTC
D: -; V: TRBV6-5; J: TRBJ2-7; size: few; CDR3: CASSPIDSSSYEQYF; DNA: TGTGCCAGCAGTCCCATTGACTCGAGCTCCTACGAGCAGTACTTC
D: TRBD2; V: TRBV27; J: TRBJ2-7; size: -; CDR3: CASGIGTSGSRGQYF; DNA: TGTGCCAGCGGGATCGGGACTAGCGGGAGCCGCGGGCAGTACTTC